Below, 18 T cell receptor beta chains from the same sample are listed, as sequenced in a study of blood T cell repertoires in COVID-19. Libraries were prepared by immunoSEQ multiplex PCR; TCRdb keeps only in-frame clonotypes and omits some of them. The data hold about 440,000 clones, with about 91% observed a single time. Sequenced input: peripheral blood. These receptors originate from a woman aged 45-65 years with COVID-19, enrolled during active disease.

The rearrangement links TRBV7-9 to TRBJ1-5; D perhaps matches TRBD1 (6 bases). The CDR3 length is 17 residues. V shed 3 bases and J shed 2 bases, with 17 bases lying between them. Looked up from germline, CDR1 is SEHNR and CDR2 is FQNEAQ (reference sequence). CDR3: CASSLATGPGGNQPQHF. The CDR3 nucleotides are TGTGCCAGCAGCTTGGCTACAGGGCCTGGAGGCAATCAGCCCCAGCATTTT.

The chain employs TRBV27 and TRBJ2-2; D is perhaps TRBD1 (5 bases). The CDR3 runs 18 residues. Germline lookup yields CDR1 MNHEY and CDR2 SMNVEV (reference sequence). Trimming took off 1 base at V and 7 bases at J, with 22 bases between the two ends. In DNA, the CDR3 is TGTGCCAGCAGTTTATTCGGCCCCACCGTTCAAAGGGGCGGGGAGCTGTTTTTT. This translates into CASSLFGPTVQRGGELFF.

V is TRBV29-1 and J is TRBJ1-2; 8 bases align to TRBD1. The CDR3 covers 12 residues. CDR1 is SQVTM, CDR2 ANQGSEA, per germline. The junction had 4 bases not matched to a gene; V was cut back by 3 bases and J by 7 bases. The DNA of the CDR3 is TGCAGCGTTGATAGAACAGGGGGTGGCTACACCTTC. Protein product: CSVDRTGGGYTF.

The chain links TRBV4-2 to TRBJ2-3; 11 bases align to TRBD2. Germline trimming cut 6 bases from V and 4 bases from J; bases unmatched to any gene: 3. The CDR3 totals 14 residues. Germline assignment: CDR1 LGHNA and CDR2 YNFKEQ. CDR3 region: CASSYSGGADTQYF. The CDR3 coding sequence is TGTGCCAGCAGTTATAGCGGGGGGGCAGATACGCAGTATTTT.

The DNA for the CDR3 is TGTGCCATTTCTCCCAGGGGAAGCACTGAAGCTTTCTTT. This gives the protein CAISPRGSTEAFF. The rearrangement uses TRBV6-5 and TRBJ1-1; maybe TRBD1 (6 bases). The V gene lost 10 bases and the J gene lost 4 bases, with 16 bases spanning the gap. There are 13 residues in the CDR3. Germline V gene data show CDR1 as MNHEY and CDR2 as SVGAGI.

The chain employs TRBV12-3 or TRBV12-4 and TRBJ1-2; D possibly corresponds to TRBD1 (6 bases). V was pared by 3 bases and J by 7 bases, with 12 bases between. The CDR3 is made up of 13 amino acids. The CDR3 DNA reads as TGTGCCAGCAGTTTCGGGGGGCTAAGTGGCTACACCTTC. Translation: CASSFGGLSGYTF.

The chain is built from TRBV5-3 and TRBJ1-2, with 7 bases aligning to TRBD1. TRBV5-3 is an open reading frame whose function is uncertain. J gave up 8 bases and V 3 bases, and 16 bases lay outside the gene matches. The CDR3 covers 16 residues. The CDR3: CARSSMGREGARGYTF. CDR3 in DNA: TGTGCCAGAAGCTCAATGGGGCGGGAGGGGGCGCGCGGCTACACCTTC.

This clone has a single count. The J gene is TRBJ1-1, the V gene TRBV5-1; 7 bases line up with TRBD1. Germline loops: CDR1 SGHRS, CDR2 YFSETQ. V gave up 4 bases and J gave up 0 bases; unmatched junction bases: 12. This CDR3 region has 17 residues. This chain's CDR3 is CASSEIQMGQLNTEAFF. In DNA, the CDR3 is TGCGCCAGCAGCGAAATCCAAATGGGACAGCTGAACACTGAAGCTTTCTTT. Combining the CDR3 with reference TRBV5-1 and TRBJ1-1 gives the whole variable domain KAGVTQTPRYLIKTRGQQVTLSCSPISGHRSVSWYQQTPGQGLQFLFEYFSETQRNKGNFPGRFSGRQFSNSRSEMNVSTLELGDSALYLCASSEIQMGQLNTEAFFGQGTRLTVV.

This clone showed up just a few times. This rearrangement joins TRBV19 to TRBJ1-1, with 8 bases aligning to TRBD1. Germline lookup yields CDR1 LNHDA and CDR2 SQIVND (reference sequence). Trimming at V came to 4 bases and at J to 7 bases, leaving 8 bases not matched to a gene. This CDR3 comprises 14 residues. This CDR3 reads CASSTTGTGDEAFF. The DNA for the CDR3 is TGTGCCAGTAGTACTACCGGGACAGGTGATGAAGCTTTCTTT. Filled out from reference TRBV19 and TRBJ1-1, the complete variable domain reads DGGITQSPKYLFRKEGQNVTLSCEQNLNHDAMYWYRQDPGQGLRLIYYSQIVNDFQKGDIAEGYSVSREKKESFPLTVTSAQKNPTAFYLCASSTTGTGDEAFFGQGTRLTVV.

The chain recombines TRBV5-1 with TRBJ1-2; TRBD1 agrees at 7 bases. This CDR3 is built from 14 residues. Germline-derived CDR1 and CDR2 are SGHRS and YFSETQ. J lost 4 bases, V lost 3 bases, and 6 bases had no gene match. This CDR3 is CASSWTGTAYGYTF. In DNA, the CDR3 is TGCGCCAGCAGCTGGACTGGGACAGCCTATGGCTACACCTTC.

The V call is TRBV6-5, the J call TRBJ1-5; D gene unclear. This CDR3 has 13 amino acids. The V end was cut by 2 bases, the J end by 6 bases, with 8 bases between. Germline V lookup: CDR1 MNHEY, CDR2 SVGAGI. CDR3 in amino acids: CASSYERGQPQHF. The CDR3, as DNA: TGTGCCAGCAGTTACGAAAGAGGTCAGCCCCAGCATTTT.

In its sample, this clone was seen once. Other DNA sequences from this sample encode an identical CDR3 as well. The CDR3 nucleotides are TGTGCCAGCAGTTTGGACAGGGGGACTGAAGCTTTCTTT. Residues: CASSLDRGTEAFF. V and J are TRBV6-5 and TRBJ1-1; 10 bases fit TRBD1. Germline-derived CDR1 and CDR2 are MNHEY and SVGAGI. V trimming: 4 bases; J trimming: 5 bases; junction bases outside the gene matches: 1. The CDR3 runs to 13 residues.

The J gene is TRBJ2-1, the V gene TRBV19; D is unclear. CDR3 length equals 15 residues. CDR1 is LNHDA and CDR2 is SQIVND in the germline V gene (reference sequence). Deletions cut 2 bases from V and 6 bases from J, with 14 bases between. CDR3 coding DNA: TGTGCCAGTAGTATAAACCAGCAGGAACTCAATGAGCAGTTCTTC. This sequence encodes CASSINQQELNEQFF.

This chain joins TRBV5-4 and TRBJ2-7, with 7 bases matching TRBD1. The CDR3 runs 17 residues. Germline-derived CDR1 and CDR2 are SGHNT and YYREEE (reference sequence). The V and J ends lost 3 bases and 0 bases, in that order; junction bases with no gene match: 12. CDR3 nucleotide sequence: TGTGCCAGCAGCTCGCCCTTCGGGACAGCACCCTCCTACGAGCAGTACTTC. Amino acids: CASSSPFGTAPSYEQYF. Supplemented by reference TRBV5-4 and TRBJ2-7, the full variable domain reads ETGVTQSPTHLIKTRGQQVTLRCSSQSGHNTVSWYQQALGQGPQFIFQYYREEENGRGNFPPRFSGLQFPNYSSELNVNALELDDSALYLCASSSPFGTAPSYEQYFGPGTRLTVT.

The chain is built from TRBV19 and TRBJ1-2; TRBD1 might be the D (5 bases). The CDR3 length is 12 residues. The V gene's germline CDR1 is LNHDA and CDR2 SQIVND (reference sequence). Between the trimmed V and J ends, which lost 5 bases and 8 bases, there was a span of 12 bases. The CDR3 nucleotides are TGTGCCAGTAGTGCCGGGGGTGGAGGCTACACCTTC. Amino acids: CASSAGGGGYTF.

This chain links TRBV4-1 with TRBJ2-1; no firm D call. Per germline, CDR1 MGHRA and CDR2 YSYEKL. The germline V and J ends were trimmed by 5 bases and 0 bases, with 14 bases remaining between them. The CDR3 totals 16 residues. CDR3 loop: CASSSYSLSSYNEQFF. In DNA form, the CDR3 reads TGCGCCAGCAGCTCATATAGCTTAAGCTCCTACAATGAGCAGTTCTTC.

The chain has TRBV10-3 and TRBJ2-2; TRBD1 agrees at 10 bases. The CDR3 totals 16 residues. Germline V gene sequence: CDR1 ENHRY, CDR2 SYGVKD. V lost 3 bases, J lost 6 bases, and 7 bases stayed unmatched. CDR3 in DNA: TGTGCCATCAGTGAAACCGGGACAGGGGTGCCCGGGGAGCTGTTTTTT. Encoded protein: CAISETGTGVPGELFF.

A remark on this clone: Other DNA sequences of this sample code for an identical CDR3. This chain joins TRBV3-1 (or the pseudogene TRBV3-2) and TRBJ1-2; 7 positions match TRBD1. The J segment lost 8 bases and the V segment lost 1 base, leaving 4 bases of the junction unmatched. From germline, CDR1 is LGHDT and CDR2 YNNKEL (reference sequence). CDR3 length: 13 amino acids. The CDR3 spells CASSQGTGGGYTF. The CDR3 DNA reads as TGTGCCAGCAGCCAAGGGACAGGCGGGGGCTACACCTTC.